Listed here are 18 T cell receptor beta chains from one sample, sequenced in a study of blood T cell repertoires in COVID-19. This table comes from immunoSEQ multiplex PCR, and its TCRdb copy is limited to in-frame clones, with some not included. Altogether roughly 340,000 clones are present, around 90% being singletons, with the ten largest covering under 3.5%. The sample consisted of peripheral blood. These receptors originate from a young woman who had recovered from COVID-19.

The chain combines TRBV29-1 with TRBJ2-3; 9 positions agree with TRBD2. The CDR3 has 14 residues. The J segment lost 2 bases and the V segment lost 6 bases, leaving 6 bases of the junction unmatched. Germline V lookup: CDR1 SQVTM, CDR2 ANQGSEA. CDR3 nucleotides: TGCAGCGTGTGGAGCGGGAGGTACACAGATACGCAGTATTTT. It codes for CSVWSGRYTDTQYF.

The chain uses TRBV11-2 and TRBJ2-5; 14 bases agree with TRBD2. The germline CDR1 and CDR2 sequences are SGHAT and FQNNGV. CDR3 length: 17 residues. V shed 5 bases and J 2 bases; nucleotides not matched to a gene: 7. The CDR3 reads CASSGLAGGGSQETQYF. The CDR3 DNA follows: TGTGCCAGCAGCGGACTAGCGGGAGGAGGATCACAAGAGACCCAGTACTTC.

The chain carries TRBV6-2 or TRBV6-3 and TRBJ2-6, with D perhaps TRBD2 (6 bases). The length of the CDR3 is 15 residues. CDR1 MNHEY and CDR2 SVGEGT come from the germline V gene. The V gene lost 3 bases and the J gene lost 2 bases, with 8 bases spanning the gap. The CDR3, as DNA: TGTGCCAGCAGTTATGGGGGGACTGGGGCCAACGTCCTGACTTTC. Translated: CASSYGGTGANVLTF.

The chain joins TRBV6-5 to TRBJ2-7, with TRBD2 matching 10 bases. The trim removed 0 bases at V and 5 bases at J, leaving 4 bases unmatched. The CDR3 is 15 amino acids. Germline CDR1 MNHEY, CDR2 SVGAGI. The CDR3 reads CASSYSGLAGDEQYV. The CDR3 DNA follows: TGTGCCAGCAGTTACTCGGGTCTAGCGGGAGACGAGCAGTACGTC.

V usage is TRBV2 and J usage is TRBJ1-5, with D hard to call. This CDR3 is built from 15 residues. Germline V lookup: CDR1 SNHLY, CDR2 FYNNEI. The V and J ends lost 3 bases and 0 bases respectively, with 9 bases between them. CDR3 coding DNA: TGTGCCAGCAGTGAGCCGGCAGGTAGCAATCAGCCCCAGCATTTT. Protein sequence: CASSEPAGSNQPQHF. The whole variable domain, remainder taken from reference TRBV2 and TRBJ1-5, is EPEVTQTPSHQVTQMGQEVILRCVPISNHLYFYWYRQILGQKVEFLVSFYNNEISEKSEIFDDQFSVERPDGSNFTLKIRSTKLEDSAMYFCASSEPAGSNQPQHFGDGTRLSIL.

V gene TRBV9 combines with J gene TRBJ1-6; 9 nucleotides align to TRBD1. The ends lost 2 bases at V and 10 bases at J; junction bases unmatched: 7. Per germline, CDR1 SGDLS and CDR2 YYNGEE. The CDR3 consists of 15 residues. The CDR3 region has the DNA TGTGCCAGCAGCGTGAGGGGACAGGGAGCCTCACCCCTCCACTTT. Encoded protein: CASSVRGQGASPLHF.

J is TRBJ1-5 and V is TRBV19, with D unclear. The CDR3 totals 13 residues. CDR1 LNHDA and CDR2 SQIVND come from the germline V gene (reference sequence). Trimming cost V 10 bases and J 2 bases, with 12 bases left between them. The CDR3 DNA reads TGTGCCACCCATCCAGCGGGCAATCAGCCCCAGCATTTT. Encoded protein: CATHPAGNQPQHF.

CDR3: CASSPGQGGYTF. The DNA for the CDR3 is TGTGCCAGCAGCCCAGGACAGGGTGGCTACACCTTC. The rearrangement links TRBV11-3 to TRBJ1-2; 8 nucleotides match TRBD1. This CDR3 has 12 amino acids. V was clipped by 5 bases and J by 7 bases; unmatched bases: 3. CDR1 is SGHNT, CDR2 YENEEA, per germline.

The chain recombines TRBV4-3 with TRBJ2-3; TRBD2 matches at 7 bases. Losses at the gene ends were 0 bases for V and 5 bases for J; bases not matched to a gene: 14. CDR3 length: 18 amino acids. CDR1 and CDR2 from the germline V gene are LGHNA and YSLEER. CDR3 region: CASSQEGRAGHFGDTQYF. CDR3 nucleotide sequence: TGCGCCAGCAGCCAAGAAGGCCGAGCGGGGCACTTTGGAGATACGCAGTATTTT.

The chain employs TRBV10-3 and TRBJ1-5; TRBD1 aligns across 9 bases. Germline CDR1 ENHRY, CDR2 SYGVKD. This CDR3 contains 15 residues. The V gene end was trimmed by 5 bases and the J gene end by 1 base; junction bases not matched to a gene: 3. CDR3 DNA: TGTGCCATCAGTCGGACAGGGGAGAGCAATCAGCCCCAGCATTTT. Its translation: CAISRTGESNQPQHF.

V usage is TRBV27 and J usage is TRBJ1-5; D remains ambiguous. V lost 5 bases and J lost 2, with 13 bases in between. The CDR3 has 15 residues. Germline CDR1 and CDR2: MNHEY and SMNVEV (reference sequence). For the CDR3, the DNA is TGTGCCAGCAGTAGCCTCATCGGTGGCAATCAGCCCCAGCATTTT. Encoded protein: CASSSLIGGNQPQHF.

This clone was recorded only once. The chain joins TRBV29-1 to TRBJ1-1, with a tentative D call TRBD1 (5 bases). The CDR3 extends over 13 amino acids. V was trimmed by 7 bases and J by 3 bases, leaving 15 bases between them. The germline V gene has CDR1 SQVTM and CDR2 ANQGSEA. CDR3 sequence: CSAGGPPHTEAFF. The DNA for the CDR3 is TGCAGCGCCGGGGGTCCGCCACACACTGAAGCTTTCTTT.

CDR3 in DNA: TGTGCCAGTAGTATAGGGTACATCAGGGACACTGAAGCTTTCTTT. Its translation is CASSIGYIRDTEAFF. The chain has TRBV19 and TRBJ1-1, with a tentative D call TRBD1 (5 bases). This CDR3 is 15 amino acids long. The germline V gene encodes CDR1 LNHDA and CDR2 SQIVND (reference sequence). The germline V and J ends were trimmed by 1 base and 3 bases, with 12 bases remaining between them.

V is TRBV19 and J is TRBJ1-2; TRBD1 is a possible D gene (5 bases). V gave up 5 bases and J gave up 2 bases, with 12 bases separating them. The CDR3 contains 14 residues. CDR1 LNHDA and CDR2 SQIVND come from the germline V gene (reference sequence). CDR3 residues: CASSPRRGNYGYTF. As DNA, the CDR3 is TGTGCCAGTAGTCCTCGGAGGGGCAACTATGGCTACACCTTC.

The rearrangement uses TRBV28 and TRBJ2-7; a possible D gene is TRBD1 (8 bases). From germline, CDR1 is MDHEN and CDR2 SYDVKM. The CDR3 runs 15 residues. V lost 2 bases to trimming and J lost 6 bases, with 17 bases between them. CDR3 bases: TGTGCCAGCAGTTTAGTAGGACAGGGAGGGGGCGAGCAGTACGTC. Its translation is CASSLVGQGGGEQYV.

The chain uses TRBV10-3 and TRBJ1-2, with 12 nucleotides matching TRBD1. The CDR3 spans 16 residues. Germline values: CDR1 ENHRY, CDR2 SYGVKD. J lost 5 bases, V lost 1 base, and 5 bases had no gene match. CDR3 DNA sequence: TGTGCCATCAGTGAGTTCCGGGACAGGGGGCCATATGGCTACACCTTC. It specifies CAISEFRDRGPYGYTF.

The chain recombines TRBV6-4 with TRBJ2-7; TRBD2 aligns across 9 bases. Germline V gene sequence: CDR1 MRHNA, CDR2 SNTAGT. The CDR3 contains 19 residues. Losses at the gene ends were 5 bases for V and 1 base for J; bases not matched to a gene: 18. The CDR3 DNA follows: TGTGCCAGCAGTCGTCCCGGGGGGACTAGCTGGCCCCCTTCCTACGAGCAGTACGTC. It specifies CASSRPGGTSWPPSYEQYV.

V and J are TRBV6-5 and TRBJ2-3, with TRBD2 as a possible D gene (7 bases). Germline CDR1 reads MNHEY; CDR2 reads SVGAGI. Trimming removed 0 bases at V and 4 bases at J, with 11 bases between. The CDR3 runs to 15 residues. The CDR3 loop is CASSYSAGAADTQYF. The CDR3 bases are TGTGCCAGCAGTTACTCCGCGGGGGCTGCAGATACGCAGTATTTT.